The 21 T cell receptor beta chains below come from one sample, sequenced in a study of blood T cells in healthy people across ages. The second PCR ran roughly 7 to 12 cycles with a sample-barcoded 5' primer and J-beta primers. One entry per CDR3 protein, called by TCRdb with MiXCR from the 5' RACE reads. The sample carries hundreds of thousands of distinct CDR3 sequences, roughly 50% recorded once. Material: blood. These receptors came from a man older than 75 in good health.

This clonotype was picked up a small number of times. The chain links TRBV6-5 to TRBJ2-3; 9 nucleotides match TRBD2. Germline V gives CDR1 MNHEY, CDR2 SVGAGI. The V gene end was trimmed by 2 bases and the J gene end by 2 bases; junction bases not matched to a gene: 5. CDR3 length: 16 amino acids. The CDR3 DNA reads TGTGCCAGCAGTTACGCCGGCGGGAGGGCCACAGATACGCAGTATTTT. Translating gives CASSYAGGRATDTQYF.

This clonotype was counted a few times. The chain employs TRBV9 and TRBJ2-7; 10 bases map to TRBD2. The CDR3 is 18 amino acids. Germline CDR1 SGDLS, CDR2 YYNGEE. V lost 0 bases to trimming and J lost 4 bases; unmatched junction nucleotides: 13. The CDR3: CASSVAPSSASGSYEQYF. CDR3 bases: TGTGCCAGCAGCGTAGCCCCTTCTTCGGCTAGCGGGAGTTACGAGCAGTACTTC.

This clonotype was seen only a few times. The V call is TRBV29-1, the J call TRBJ1-1; D is unresolved. CDR1 and CDR2 (germline): SQVTM, ANQGSEA. Trimming cost V 8 bases and J 6 bases, with 7 bases left between them. The CDR3 loop spans 9 amino acids. The DNA of the CDR3 is TGCAGCCTCGGGCCTGAAGCTTTCTTT. Translation: CSLGPEAFF.

There are a few counts of this clonotype. The chain joins TRBV11-2 to TRBJ2-7, with 7 bases identical to TRBD2. The trim removed 5 bases at V and 2 bases at J, leaving 6 bases unmatched. CDR1 SGHAT and CDR2 FQNNGV come from the germline V gene. This CDR3 has 14 amino acids. The CDR3 protein is CASSRQSGAYEQYF. The CDR3 nucleotides read TGTGCCAGCAGCCGGCAGAGCGGGGCCTACGAGCAGTACTTC.

The table lists this clonotype with a few counts. The chain recombines TRBV30 with TRBJ2-1, with a weak D call TRBD2 (5 bases). Deletions cut 1 base from V and 1 base from J, with 11 bases between. This CDR3 is 15 amino acids long. Germline V gene sequence: CDR1 GTSNPN, CDR2 SVGIG (reference sequence). This CDR3 reads CAWSGMGGSYNEQFF. CDR3 DNA sequence: TGTGCCTGGAGTGGGATGGGCGGGTCCTACAATGAGCAGTTCTTC.

The chain recombines TRBV6-6 with TRBJ2-3, with a tentative D call TRBD1 (7 bases). Germline CDR1 and CDR2: MNHNY and SVGAGI (reference sequence). Trimming cost V 8 bases and J 14 bases, with 26 bases left between them. CDR3 length: 14 residues. CDR3 coding DNA: TGTGCCAGCCGGGAGACTGGAGGGGGCAGATACGCGTATTTT. Protein: CASRETGGGRYAYF.

This sequence joins TRBV7-9 and TRBJ2-2; D call uncertain. The V and J ends lost 1 base and 4 bases respectively, with 10 bases between them. Germline V gene sequence: CDR1 SEHNR, CDR2 FQNEAQ (reference sequence). CDR3 length: 15 amino acids. Here the CDR3 reads CASSLDLTFTGELFF. CDR3 coding DNA: TGTGCCAGCAGCTTAGACCTCACCTTCACCGGGGAGCTGTTTTTT.

The J gene is TRBJ2-7, the V gene TRBV2; tentative D call: TRBD2 (6 bases). Looked up from germline, CDR1 is SNHLY and CDR2 is FYNNEI. CDR3 size: 16 residues. V lost 6 bases, J lost 0 bases, and 18 bases lay in between. The CDR3 region has the DNA TGTGCCAGCAGAGATTCAGGGTTCGGGAGCTCCTACGAGCAGTACTTC. As protein: CASRDSGFGSSYEQYF.

The chain is built from TRBV12-3 or TRBV12-4 and TRBJ1-2; tentative D call: TRBD1 (5 bases). The ends were cut back, 3 bases at V and 2 bases at J, with 10 bases in the middle. The CDR3 is 14 amino acids. CDR3 nucleotide sequence: TGTGCCAGCAGTTTTCGACAGACCAACTATGGCTACACCTTC. Its translation: CASSFRQTNYGYTF.

This clonotype was counted only a few times. The genes are TRBV20-1 and TRBJ2-6; perhaps TRBD2 as D (6 bases). CDR1 and CDR2 (germline): DFQATT, SNEGSKA (reference sequence). This CDR3 has 13 residues. V was pared by 4 bases and J by 2 bases, with 6 bases between. The CDR3 is CSATGAGANVLTF. The CDR3 DNA is TGCAGTGCTACGGGGGCTGGGGCCAACGTCCTGACTTTC.

This chain connects TRBV29-1 to TRBJ1-6; unclear D gene. CDR1 and CDR2 from the germline V gene are SQVTM and ANQGSEA. The CDR3 has 13 residues. Trimming stripped 7 bases from V and 8 bases from J, with 15 bases between. The CDR3 DNA follows: TGCAGCGCCAAGGACCAGGTAGATTCACCCCTCCACTTT. This sequence encodes CSAKDQVDSPLHF.

This clonotype was seen once. The chain uses TRBV2 and TRBJ2-1; 10 bases align to TRBD2. Per germline, CDR1 SNHLY and CDR2 FYNNEI. V lost 2 bases, J lost 6 bases, and 7 bases stayed unmatched. The CDR3 is made up of 16 amino acids. CDR3 loop: CASSEMGTSVGNEQFF. DNA for the CDR3: TGTGCCAGCAGTGAAATGGGGACTAGCGTTGGCAATGAGCAGTTCTTC.

The chain carries TRBV2 and TRBJ2-3; 9 positions match TRBD2. This CDR3 spans 14 amino acids. V lost 11 bases, J lost 5 bases, and 11 bases stayed unmatched. The germline gives CDR1 SNHLY, CDR2 FYNNEI. The CDR3 DNA is TGTGCCCAGCTAGCGGGGCGGGTGGGAGATACGCAGTATTTT. It specifies CAQLAGRVGDTQYF.

The CDR3 nucleotides are TGCAGTGCTAACAAGGGTGGGGCCAACGTCCTGACTTTC. This translates into CSANKGGANVLTF. This rearrangement joins TRBV20-1 to TRBJ2-6, with no clear D. The CDR3 is 13 amino acids. V lost 4 bases and J 3 bases, leaving 7 bases between the germline ends. Germline CDR1 DFQATT, CDR2 SNEGSKA (reference sequence).

The gene calls are TRBV2 and TRBJ2-1, with 9 positions matching TRBD2. The CDR3 has 18 amino acids. V shed 3 bases, J shed 8 bases, and the junction held 17 bases outside the gene matches. In germline, CDR1 is SNHLY, CDR2 FYNNEI. CDR3 sequence: CASSEVPSGDGRGDEQFF. The CDR3, as DNA: TGTGCCAGCAGTGAGGTCCCTAGCGGGGATGGTAGGGGCGATGAGCAGTTCTTC.

The J gene is TRBJ2-1, the V gene TRBV5-1, with a tentative D call TRBD1 (5 bases). V dropped 4 bases and J dropped 2 bases, with 13 bases sitting between them. The germline CDR1 and CDR2 sequences are SGHRS and YFSETQ. The CDR3 extends over 15 amino acids. The CDR3 sequence: CASSPGDRPYNEQFF. CDR3 nucleotides: TGCGCCAGCAGCCCGGGCGACAGACCCTACAATGAGCAGTTCTTC.

This chain connects TRBV28 to TRBJ1-5; D gene ambiguous. This CDR3 region has 15 residues. V was pared by 3 bases and J by 2 bases, with 11 bases between. Germline V gives CDR1 MDHEN, CDR2 SYDVKM. CDR3 coding DNA: TGTGCCAGCAGTTTGGCCCCGGTGGGCAATCAGCCCCAGCATTTT. Residues: CASSLAPVGNQPQHF.

This clonotype was seen a handful of times. The chain has TRBV4-1 and TRBJ2-7; 9 bases are a match to TRBD1. Germline V gene sequence: CDR1 MGHRA, CDR2 YSYEKL. The V gene end was trimmed by 4 bases and the J gene end by 2 bases; junction bases not matched to a gene: 9. The CDR3 is 16 amino acids. CDR3 bases: TGCGCCAGCAGCCCCTACCTAGGGACAGGGACCTACGAGCAGTACTTC. Its protein product is CASSPYLGTGTYEQYF.

This clonotype came up a few times. The chain has TRBV20-1 and TRBJ2-7; D not resolved. The germline V and J ends were trimmed by 0 bases and 6 bases, with 15 bases remaining between them. Looked up from germline, CDR1 is DFQATT and CDR2 is SNEGSKA (reference sequence). CDR3 length: 14 residues. This chain's CDR3 is CSAREGGSFPEQYF. The CDR3 nucleotides are TGCAGTGCTAGAGAGGGCGGTAGTTTCCCCGAGCAGTACTTC.

The rearrangement links TRBV27 to TRBJ2-1; perhaps D is TRBD1 or TRBD2 (5 bases each). The CDR3 contains 15 residues. V was shortened by 3 bases and J by 10 bases, with 19 bases between the two germline ends. Germline lookup yields CDR1 MNHEY and CDR2 SMNVEV (reference sequence). The DNA of the CDR3 is TGTGCCAGCAGTTTCCGGGACCTCGACCCTACGGAGCAGTTCTTC. As protein: CASSFRDLDPTEQFF.

The chain combines TRBV5-1 with TRBJ1-5; 7 bases agree with TRBD1. CDR1 and CDR2 from the germline V gene are SGHRS and YFSETQ. CDR3 length: 14 residues. Germline trimming cut 4 bases from V and 0 bases from J; bases unmatched to any gene: 1. The CDR3 reads CASSRDSSNQPQHF. Written as DNA, the CDR3 is TGCGCCAGCAGCCGGGACAGTAGCAATCAGCCCCAGCATTTT. The full variable domain, its missing parts supplied by reference TRBV5-1 and TRBJ1-5, is KAGVTQTPRYLIKTRGQQVTLSCSPISGHRSVSWYQQTPGQGLQFLFEYFSETQRNKGNFPGRFSGRQFSNSRSEMNVSTLELGDSALYLCASSRDSSNQPQHFGDGTRLSIL.